The rows below give T cell receptor beta chains drawn from one sample of a study of T-cell reconstitution after alpha-beta-depleted transplantation in children. TCRdb re-analysed the PCR reads in MiXCR, keeping a single row per CDR3 protein. The table includes about 260,000 distinct CDR3 sequences, approximately 8% detected once. Here the sequenced sample was PBMCs, mostly from graft donor cells, taken 180 days after TCRalphabeta/CD19-depleted stem cell transplant. These receptors were obtained from a male patient aged 5 to 17 who had a stem cell transplant for acute lymphoblastic leukemia, so the T cells may come from the graft donor. Both conserved end residues are trimmed from each CDR3.

cdr3_length j_call v_call cdr3_aa
14 TRBJ2-1 TRBV5-1 ASSFQLASSYNEQF
12 TRBJ1-2 TRBV12-3/TRBV12-4 ASSFEGAGYGYT
11 TRBJ1-1 TRBV29-1 SVALQGRIEAF
12 TRBJ2-2 TRBV20-1 SARRSRNTGELF
13 TRBJ1-5 TRBV28 ASSRRGGWRQPQH
9 TRBJ1-1 TRBV19 ASRKNTEAF
16 TRBJ2-3 TRBV9 ASSVEGLAGPFGDTQY
13 TRBJ2-2 TRBV3-1 ASSQRGQNTGELF
14 TRBJ2-7 TRBV6-5 ASSYSRRSLNYEQY
12 TRBJ2-3 TRBV6-1 ASSERGGRAPQY
13 TRBJ1-1 TRBV25-1 ASRSIDSLNTEAF
13 TRBJ2-5 TRBV7-2 ASSLDRGGQETQY
11 TRBJ2-7 TRBV12-3/TRBV12-4 ASSPTGRGEQY
15 TRBJ2-5 TRBV7-9 ASSLGALVADQETQY
14 TRBJ2-3 TRBV7-6 ASSLGLAGGIDTQY